These T cell receptor beta chains were read from a single sample in a study of blood T cell repertoires in COVID-19. Profiled with immunoSEQ multiplex PCR; TCRdb holds only in-frame clones, not every one. The table lists tens of thousands of clones, about 88% of them singletons, with approximately 45% in the top ten. Sequenced input: peripheral blood. Source of these receptors: a human donor in a cohort sampled during active COVID-19. The CDR3 runs from the conserved cysteine through the conserved F or W. Fields, in order: J gene, D gene, V gene, clone size, CDR3 protein, CDR3 DNA. The D gene is left open where the match is weak. The size field is filled for only some rows; it gives once, few, many or a size class.

j_gene: TRBJ2-3; d_gene: NA; v_gene: TRBV27; abundance: NA; CDR3aa: CATRLGHHTDTQYF; CDR3nt: TGTGCCACCCGACTGGGACACCACACAGATACGCAGTATTTT
j_gene: TRBJ2-1; d_gene: TRBD2; v_gene: TRBV5-1; abundance: NA; CDR3aa: CASSAQGGSASGRVSYNEQFF; CDR3nt: TGCGCCAGCAGCGCACAGGGGGGATCGGCTAGCGGGAGGGTCTCCTACAATGAGCAGTTCTTC
j_gene: TRBJ1-2; d_gene: TRBD1; v_gene: TRBV12-3/TRBV12-4; abundance: NA; CDR3aa: CASSPGQGYGYTF; CDR3nt: TGTGCCAGCAGTCCCGGACAGGGGTATGGCTACACCTTC
j_gene: TRBJ2-1; d_gene: NA; v_gene: TRBV5-1; abundance: NA; CDR3aa: CASRVGGTYNEQFF; CDR3nt: TGCGCCAGCAGGGTCGGGGGTACCTACAATGAGCAGTTCTTC
j_gene: TRBJ2-3; d_gene: TRBD2; v_gene: TRBV7-3; abundance: NA; CDR3aa: CASSPTSGGPGLTDTQYF; CDR3nt: TGTGCCAGCAGCCCGACTAGCGGGGGCCCTGGTTTAACAGATACGCAGTATTTT
j_gene: TRBJ2-5; d_gene: NA; v_gene: TRBV11-2; abundance: NA; CDR3aa: CASSLDWALGQQETQYF; CDR3nt: TGTGCCAGCAGCTTAGACTGGGCTTTGGGACAACAAGAGACCCAGTACTTC
j_gene: TRBJ1-4; d_gene: NA; v_gene: TRBV5-1; abundance: NA; CDR3aa: CASSSDENRQNIANEKLFF; CDR3nt: TGCGCCAGCAGCTCAGACGAAAATAGACAGAATATAGCTAATGAAAAACTGTTTTTT
j_gene: TRBJ2-7; d_gene: TRBD2; v_gene: TRBV5-4; abundance: once; CDR3aa: CASSPSPGLALDEQYF; CDR3nt: TGTGCCAGCAGCCCGAGCCCGGGACTAGCGTTAGACGAGCAGTACTTC
j_gene: TRBJ1-3; d_gene: TRBD1; v_gene: TRBV11-2; abundance: NA; CDR3aa: CASSFGTGVLTGNTIYF; CDR3nt: TGTGCCAGCAGCTTTGGGACAGGGGTATTAACCGGAAACACCATATATTTT
j_gene: TRBJ1-5; d_gene: NA; v_gene: TRBV4-3; abundance: NA; CDR3aa: CASSQDGGNRQPQHF; CDR3nt: TGCGCCAGCAGCCAAGATGGGGGGAATCGTCAGCCCCAGCATTTT
j_gene: TRBJ2-7; d_gene: TRBD1; v_gene: TRBV5-4; abundance: NA; CDR3aa: CASSARQGGSYEQYF; CDR3nt: TGTGCCAGCAGCGCACGACAGGGGGGGAGCTACGAGCAGTACTTC
j_gene: TRBJ2-1; d_gene: TRBD2; v_gene: TRBV5-1; abundance: NA; CDR3aa: CASSSSSSGGYNEQFF; CDR3nt: TGCGCCAGCAGCTCCAGTTCTAGCGGGGGGTACAATGAGCAGTTCTTC
j_gene: TRBJ2-3; d_gene: TRBD2; v_gene: TRBV2; abundance: NA; CDR3aa: CASSEGGGADTQYF; CDR3nt: TGTGCCAGCAGTGAGGGGGGAGGGGCAGATACGCAGTATTTT
j_gene: TRBJ2-1; d_gene: TRBD2; v_gene: TRBV6-5; abundance: once; CDR3aa: CASSYGGGRANNEQFF; CDR3nt: TGTGCCAGCAGTTACGGTGGCGGGAGGGCCAACAATGAGCAGTTCTTC
j_gene: TRBJ1-3; d_gene: TRBD1; v_gene: TRBV11-3; abundance: NA; CDR3aa: CASSFDRAGNTIYF; CDR3nt: TGTGCCAGCAGCTTTGACAGGGCCGGAAACACCATATATTTT
j_gene: TRBJ2-7; d_gene: NA; v_gene: TRBV5-1; abundance: NA; CDR3aa: CASSSQGWGYEQYF; CDR3nt: TGCGCCAGCAGCTCACAGGGTTGGGGGTACGAGCAGTACTTC
j_gene: TRBJ1-2; d_gene: NA; v_gene: TRBV5-6; abundance: NA; CDR3aa: CASSSIDDSDYGYTF; CDR3nt: TGTGCCAGCAGCTCGATTGACGACAGTGACTATGGCTACACCTTC
j_gene: TRBJ2-7; d_gene: TRBD2; v_gene: TRBV6-5; abundance: NA; CDR3aa: CASSLLADGLEQYF; CDR3nt: TGTGCCAGCAGCCTTCTAGCGGACGGGCTCGAGCAGTACTTC
j_gene: TRBJ1-1; d_gene: NA; v_gene: TRBV30; abundance: NA; CDR3aa: CAWSALGVNTEAFF; CDR3nt: TGTGCCTGGAGTGCATTAGGGGTGAACACTGAAGCTTTCTTT
j_gene: TRBJ2-4; d_gene: NA; v_gene: TRBV6-5; abundance: NA; CDR3aa: CASSSLTTALNF; CDR3nt: TGTGCCAGCAGTTCACTCACGACAGCTTTAAACTTC
j_gene: TRBJ2-1; d_gene: NA; v_gene: TRBV5-1; abundance: NA; CDR3aa: CASSPRGGRADNEQFF; CDR3nt: TGCGCCAGCAGCCCGAGGGGGGGAAGGGCGGACAATGAGCAGTTCTTC
j_gene: TRBJ2-4; d_gene: TRBD2; v_gene: TRBV7-9; abundance: NA; CDR3aa: CASSSGLAGGPQYF; CDR3nt: TGTGCCAGCAGCTCTGGACTAGCGGGGGGGCCCCAGTACTTC
j_gene: TRBJ2-2; d_gene: TRBD1; v_gene: TRBV13; abundance: NA; CDR3aa: CASSLAPGTGGHGELFF; CDR3nt: TGTGCCAGCAGCTTAGCCCCCGGGACAGGGGGACACGGGGAGCTGTTTTTT